This T cell receptor beta chain was recovered during a study of T cells in narcolepsy. Study-wide context: Donors had narcolepsy type 1 or type 2, or were healthy controls.

Study-level results: HCRT-specific and TRIB2-specific autoreactive clonotypes appeared among same-patient CSF and blood CD4+ clonotypes.

About this clone: Its specificity is not known.

Generated by immunoSEQ multiplex PCR, the TCRdb table keeps only in-frame clones and is missing some. The sample comprises roughly 1,500 clones, roughly 39% of which are singletons, and around 20% rests with the top ten. The TCR sequence derives from a human donor with narcolepsy. The specimen sequenced was cultured CD8+ T cells from cerebrospinal fluid.

Here the CDR3 reads CASSLEPRDHPYDEAFF. The CDR3 DNA reads as TGTGCCAGCAGCTTAGAACCCCGGGACCACCCTTATGATGAAGCTTTCTTT. The chain combines TRBV11-2 with TRBJ1-1; TRBD1 might be the D (5 bases). Trimming removed 0 bases from V and 7 bases from J, with 21 bases in between. This CDR3 is 17 amino acids long. Germline V CDR1 and CDR2: SGHAT, FQNNGV.